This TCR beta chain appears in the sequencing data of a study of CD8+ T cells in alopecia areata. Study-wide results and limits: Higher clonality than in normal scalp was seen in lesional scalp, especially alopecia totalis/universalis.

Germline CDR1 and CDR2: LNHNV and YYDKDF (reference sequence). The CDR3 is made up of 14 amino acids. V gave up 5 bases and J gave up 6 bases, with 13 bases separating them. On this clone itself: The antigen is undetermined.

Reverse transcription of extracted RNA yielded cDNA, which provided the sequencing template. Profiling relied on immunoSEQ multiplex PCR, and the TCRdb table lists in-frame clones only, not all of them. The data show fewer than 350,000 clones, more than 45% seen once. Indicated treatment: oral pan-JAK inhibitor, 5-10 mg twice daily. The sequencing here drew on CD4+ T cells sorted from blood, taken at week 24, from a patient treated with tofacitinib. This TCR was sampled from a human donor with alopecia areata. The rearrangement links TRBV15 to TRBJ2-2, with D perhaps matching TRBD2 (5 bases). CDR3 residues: CATSARTLPGELFF. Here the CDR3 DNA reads TGTGCCACCAGCGCACGGACTCTCCCCGGGGAGCTGTTTTTT.